The sequence of this TCR beta chain was determined in a study of cytomegalovirus exposure and HLA in healthy donors. Study-wide results and caveats: Being productive about 90% or about 30% of the time was typical of most TCR beta V segments in an earlier analysis. Usually a TCR sequence was rare, but some public TCRs were found in many donors. Sequencing had likely introduced a cluster of highly shared sequence variants as an artifact.

Note on this clone: Its cognate antigen is unknown.

The study ran its PCR with 60 Vbeta and 13 Jbeta primers. Measured with immunoSEQ multiplex PCR; TCRdb has only the in-frame clones, and not every one. The sample lists 170,000 or so clones; 80% were seen once. The specimen was PBMCs. The TCR originated in a boy between 10 and 17 years old in good health and CMV-seronegative.

The DNA for the CDR3 is TGTGCCAGCAGCTTGGGAGGCCCAGATACGCAGTATTTT. Its protein is CASSLGGPDTQYF. This chain joins TRBV5-6 and TRBJ2-3; D is undetermined. The CDR3 consists of 13 residues. The germline CDR1 and CDR2 sequences are SGHDT and YYEEEE. Trimming left V 0 bases short and J 4 bases short, with 6 bases between.